These 31 T cell receptor beta chains came from one sample sequenced in a study of T cells in Graves' hyperthyroidism and ophthalmopathy. Amplification yielded TCR beta CDR3 regions, with RNA transcripts as the source. The HTBI primer set served for first-round RT-PCR of the TCR CDR3. One entry per CDR3 protein results from TCRdb running MiXCR on the multiplex PCR reads. Of 360,000 or so distinct CDR3 sequences listed, roughly 15% are singletons. Source material: blood. Receptor source: a woman aged 55-70 years with Graves' ophthalmopathy.

The sample holds many counts of this clonotype. V usage is TRBV7-2 and J usage is TRBJ2-1; D call uncertain. The CDR3 sequence is 14 residues long. The germline V and J ends were trimmed by 5 bases and 2 bases, with 10 bases remaining between them. From germline, CDR1 is SGHTA and CDR2 FQGNSA. The CDR3 region is CASSPMRTYNEQFF. The CDR3 nucleotides read TGTGCCAGCAGCCCTATGCGGACCTACAATGAGCAGTTCTTC. Looking up the rest from reference TRBV7-2 and TRBJ2-1 gives the full variable domain: GAGVSQSPSNKVTEKGKDVELRCDPISGHTALYWYRQSLGQGLEFLIYFQGNSAPDKSGLPSDRFSAERTGGSVSTLTIQRTQQEDSAVYLCASSPMRTYNEQFFGPGTRLTVL.

The chain joins TRBV24-1 to TRBJ2-3; D is unclear. The CDR3 is 17 residues long. The V end lost 1 base, the J end lost 1 base, and 14 bases lay between the germline ends. Germline V CDR1 and CDR2: KGHDR, SFDVKD. The CDR3 DNA is TGTGCCACCAGTGATTTACCCCTCGTTGGCGGCACAGATACGCAGTATTTT. Protein product: CATSDLPLVGGTDTQYF.

About this clonotype: A much larger clone sits a single nucleotide away, making a read error possible. The V and J genes are TRBV7-2 and TRBJ2-3; D might be TRBD1 or TRBD2, each matching 5 bases. The CDR3 length is 17 residues. Trimming cost V 4 bases and J 2 bases, with 19 bases left between them. In germline, CDR1 is SGHTA, CDR2 FQGNSA. The CDR3 is CASSYLYRDAHTDTQYF. DNA for the CDR3: TGTGCCAGCAGCTACCTCTACCGGGACGCTCACACAGATACGCAGTATTTT.

The chain is built from TRBV10-2 and TRBJ1-1, with unresolved D. This CDR3 comprises 14 residues. Trimming removed 0 bases at V and 6 bases at J, with 11 bases between. From germline, CDR1 is WSHSY and CDR2 SAAADI. CDR3 loop: CASSESKGPAEAFF. CDR3 bases: TGCGCCAGCAGTGAGTCGAAGGGCCCCGCTGAAGCTTTCTTT.

The V and J genes are TRBV30 and TRBJ1-2; 8 positions agree with TRBD1. J gave up 4 bases and V 3 bases, and 4 bases lay outside the gene matches. Germline V lookup: CDR1 GTSNPN, CDR2 SVGIG (reference sequence). This CDR3 has 13 amino acids. The CDR3 nucleotides read TGTGCCTGGAGCTTGGGACAGGTCTATGGCTACACCTTC. This encodes CAWSLGQVYGYTF.

The table lists this clonotype with many counts. The chain recombines TRBV6-1 with TRBJ2-7; 7 bases match TRBD1. Germline CDR1 is MNHNS and CDR2 is SASEGT. CDR3 size: 15 residues. The J segment lost 7 bases and the V segment lost 6 bases, leaving 15 bases of the junction unmatched. CDR3 region: CASSHRPGSRGEQYF. Here the CDR3 DNA reads TGTGCCAGCAGCCACCGGCCGGGATCCAGGGGGGAGCAGTACTTC.

This clonotype was counted at least ten times. J is TRBJ2-7 and V is TRBV6-1; either TRBD1 or TRBD2 may supply D (6 bases each). Trimming pared 7 bases from V and 2 bases from J, leaving 15 bases between. CDR1 and CDR2 from the germline V gene are MNHNS and SASEGT. The CDR3 runs to 14 residues. The CDR3 is CASKSAGQTYEQYF. The DNA of the CDR3 is TGTGCCAGCAAATCCGCGGGACAAACCTACGAGCAGTACTTC.

This clonotype occurred many times. This chain joins TRBV28 and TRBJ2-7; TRBD2 matches at 8 bases. In germline, CDR1 is MDHEN, CDR2 SYDVKM. Trimming took 3 bases from V and 3 from J; bases not matched to a gene: 7. CDR3 length: 15 residues. The CDR3 region has the DNA TGTGCCAGCAGTTTTGGACTAGCCGCGAGCTACGAGCAGTACTTC. Its protein product is CASSFGLAASYEQYF.

This clonotype showed up many times. The J gene is TRBJ2-7, the V gene TRBV27; D is undetermined. V lost 2 bases and J 3 bases, leaving 11 bases between the germline ends. This CDR3 is built from 14 residues. The germline CDR1 and CDR2 sequences are MNHEY and SMNVEV (reference sequence). The CDR3 loop reads CASSLRRANYEQYF. CDR3 in DNA: TGTGCCAGCAGTTTACGGAGAGCCAACTACGAGCAGTACTTC.

This clonotype occurred many times. The V and J genes are TRBV5-1 and TRBJ2-4; 7 bases agree with TRBD1. Germline V gene lookup returns CDR1 SGHRS and CDR2 YFSETQ. The CDR3 is 15 amino acids. Germline trimming cut 0 bases from V and 3 bases from J; bases unmatched to any gene: 3. CDR3 in amino acids: CASSLGRDSKNIQYF. The CDR3 DNA is TGCGCCAGCAGCTTGGGCCGGGACAGCAAAAACATTCAGTACTTC.

The chain links TRBV24-1 to TRBJ2-1; the D gene is possibly TRBD2 (6 bases). V lost 5 bases to trimming and J lost 8 bases, with 15 bases between them. The CDR3 consists of 14 residues. Per the germline V gene, CDR1 is KGHDR and CDR2 is SFDVKD. The CDR3 here is CATSGGEPFDEQFF. The CDR3 nucleotides are TGTGCCACCAGTGGGGGGGAACCCTTTGATGAGCAGTTCTTC.

This chain links TRBV7-6 with TRBJ1-4, with D possibly TRBD1 on 6 matching bases. This CDR3 is 15 amino acids long. Germline CDR1 and CDR2: SGHVS and FNYEAQ. Trimming pared 1 base from V and 4 bases from J, leaving 10 bases between. CDR3 sequence (DNA): TGTGCCAGCAGCTTAGGGGCAGGGGATAATGAAAAACTGTTTTTT. Amino acids: CASSLGAGDNEKLFF.

There are many counts of this clonotype. The V and J genes are TRBV7-8 and TRBJ2-2; possibly TRBD2 for D (6 bases). The CDR3 totals 15 residues. V lost 1 base and J lost 6, with 12 bases in between. Germline lookup yields CDR1 SGHVS and CDR2 FQNEAQ. CDR3 protein: CASSLGRDWAGELFF. The CDR3 coding sequence is TGTGCCAGCAGCTTAGGGCGGGATTGGGCCGGGGAGCTGTTTTTT.

About this clonotype: A read error may explain this, as a much larger clone is one base away. The chain employs TRBV15 and TRBJ2-2; 9 bases map to TRBD2. The CDR3 spans 17 residues. CDR1 is LNHNV, CDR2 YYDKDF, per germline (reference sequence). V shed 0 bases, J shed 5 bases, and the junction held 7 bases outside the gene matches. This CDR3 is CATSRDRAGGLTGELFF. The DNA for the CDR3 is TGTGCCACCAGCAGAGATCGGGCGGGAGGGCTTACCGGGGAGCTGTTTTTT.

This clonotype has a count of ten or more. This sequence joins TRBV6-2 or TRBV6-3 and TRBJ2-7, with a possible D match to TRBD2 (5 bases). Germline CDR1 reads MNHEY; CDR2 reads SVGEGT. Trimming left V 6 bases short and J 0 bases short, with 18 bases between. This CDR3 is 16 amino acids long. CDR3 sequence reads: CASSPTSGYPSYEQYF. The CDR3 nucleotides read TGTGCCAGCAGCCCTACGAGCGGTTATCCCTCCTACGAGCAGTACTTC.

This clonotype was counted at least ten times. V is TRBV18 and J is TRBJ2-5; 13 nucleotides align to TRBD2. Germline V gene data show CDR1 as KGHSH and CDR2 as LQKENI. This CDR3 region has 16 residues. V dropped 5 bases and J dropped 4; count of bases not matched to a gene: 7. The CDR3 loop reads CASSIGLAGVGETQYF. The CDR3 DNA sequence: TGTGCCAGCTCAATCGGACTAGCGGGAGTTGGAGAGACCCAGTACTTC. Combining the CDR3 with reference TRBV18 and TRBJ2-5 gives the whole variable domain NAGVMQNPRHLVRRRGQEARLRCSPMKGHSHVYWYRQLPEEGLKFMVYLQKENIIDESGMPKERFSAEFPKEGPSILRIQQVVRGDSAAYFCASSIGLAGVGETQYFGPGTRLLVL.

The table lists this clonotype with many counts. The gene calls are TRBV19 and TRBJ2-5, with 13 bases lining up with TRBD2. The germline CDR1 and CDR2 sequences are LNHDA and SQIVND (reference sequence). J lost 5 bases, V lost 7 bases, and 7 bases had no gene match. This CDR3 has 15 amino acids. CDR3 sequence reads: CASTHGTSGTETQYF. CDR3 DNA: TGTGCCAGTACTCACGGGACTAGCGGGACCGAGACCCAGTACTTC.

This clonotype came up a few times. The gene calls are TRBV18 and TRBJ2-1; 10 nucleotides agree with TRBD2. V shed 2 bases, J shed 8 bases, and the junction held 15 bases outside the gene matches. This CDR3 is built from 18 residues. Germline CDR1 KGHSH, CDR2 LQKENI. This CDR3 is CASSPAQVASGSPDEQFF. CDR3 nucleotides: TGTGCCAGCTCACCAGCGCAGGTGGCTAGCGGGAGTCCGGATGAGCAGTTCTTC. The whole variable domain, remainder taken from reference TRBV18 and TRBJ2-1, is NAGVMQNPRHLVRRRGQEARLRCSPMKGHSHVYWYRQLPEEGLKFMVYLQKENIIDESGMPKERFSAEFPKEGPSILRIQQVVRGDSAAYFCASSPAQVASGSPDEQFFGPGTRLTVL.

This clonotype occurred once. V is TRBV5-4 and J is TRBJ2-2, with D hard to call. Trimming pared 0 bases from V and 4 bases from J, leaving 10 bases between. The CDR3 is 15 residues long. Germline V gene data show CDR1 as SGHNT and CDR2 as YYREEE (reference sequence). In DNA, the CDR3 is TGTGCCAGCAGCTTGGACTCAATCTCCACCGGGGAGCTGTTTTTT. As protein: CASSLDSISTGELFF.

This clonotype was found many times. The chain employs TRBV7-9 and TRBJ2-7, with TRBD1 matching 7 bases. The CDR3 consists of 16 residues. V was clipped by 5 bases and J by 3 bases; unmatched bases: 13. Germline assignment: CDR1 SEHNR and CDR2 FQNEAQ (reference sequence). CDR3 nucleotides: TGTGCCAGCAGCCCCGGGACAGCTGAGCGGTTCTACGAGCAGTACTTC. Its translation: CASSPGTAERFYEQYF.

There are a few counts of this clonotype. The chain combines TRBV27 with TRBJ2-1, with 9 bases aligning to TRBD2. Trimming took 2 bases from V and 3 from J; bases not matched to a gene: 8. From germline, CDR1 is MNHEY and CDR2 SMNVEV (reference sequence). The length of the CDR3 is 17 residues. CDR3 in amino acids: CASSLRSSGTFYNEQFF. CDR3 in DNA: TGTGCCAGCAGTTTAAGGTCTAGCGGGACTTTCTACAATGAGCAGTTCTTC.

The rearrangement uses TRBV28 and TRBJ1-2, with 8 bases identical to TRBD1. This CDR3 has 13 amino acids. Germline assignment: CDR1 MDHEN and CDR2 SYDVKM. Trimming at V came to 6 bases and at J to 3 bases, leaving 3 bases not matched to a gene. The CDR3 coding sequence is TGTGCCAGCAGCCGACAGGGGTACTATGGCTACACCTTC. Protein: CASSRQGYYGYTF.

This chain joins TRBV20-1 and TRBJ2-5; the D is unclear. Germline CDR1 DFQATT, CDR2 SNEGSKA (reference sequence). This CDR3 is 12 amino acids long. Trimming left V 6 bases short and J 2 bases short, with 10 bases between. The CDR3 DNA sequence: TGCAGTGCAAAATACAGACAAGAGACCCAGTACTTC. It encodes CSAKYRQETQYF.

This chain uses TRBV6-2 or TRBV6-3 with TRBJ2-1; D is unresolved. The CDR3 spans 15 residues. Germline CDR1 reads MNHEY; CDR2 reads SVGEGT. Trimming removed 0 bases from V and 3 bases from J, with 9 bases in between. The CDR3 DNA reads TGTGCCAGCAGTTACTCGAGCGTCGTCTACAATGAGCAGTTCTTC. This gives the protein CASSYSSVVYNEQFF.

This clonotype was observed at least ten times. This rearrangement joins TRBV3-1 to TRBJ2-1; 10 bases agree with TRBD2. Germline values: CDR1 LGHDT, CDR2 YNNKEL (reference sequence). CDR3 length equals 16 residues. J lost 4 bases, V lost 3 bases, and 6 bases had no gene match. The CDR3 protein is CASSHVGLAAYNEQFF. The CDR3 DNA is TGTGCCAGCAGCCACGTAGGACTAGCGGCTTACAATGAGCAGTTCTTC.

V is TRBV7-2 and J is TRBJ1-1, with D maybe TRBD1 (6 bases). Germline loops: CDR1 SGHTA, CDR2 FQGNSA. This CDR3 comprises 15 residues. Deletions cut 1 base from V and 6 bases from J, with 15 bases between. This CDR3 is CASSLVGGHGPEAFF. The CDR3 DNA is TGTGCCAGCAGCTTAGTAGGGGGACACGGTCCTGAAGCTTTCTTT.

This clonotype was seen repeatedly, ten times or more. The chain recombines TRBV28 with TRBJ2-3; possibly TRBD1 or TRBD2 for D (5 bases each). CDR1 is MDHEN, CDR2 SYDVKM, per germline. This CDR3 has 15 residues. With 3 bases removed from V and 3 bases from J, the gap between germline ends came to 13 bases. The CDR3 reads CASSFGGTRTDTQYF. The CDR3, as DNA: TGTGCCAGCAGTTTTGGGGGAACGAGGACAGATACGCAGTATTTT. The variable domain in full, completed from reference TRBV28 and TRBJ2-3, reads DVKVTQSSRYLVKRTGEKVFLECVQDMDHENMFWYRQDPGLGLRLIYFSYDVKMKEKGDIPEGYSVSREKKERFSLILESASTNQTSMYLCASSFGGTRTDTQYFGPGTRLTVL.

This clonotype was seen a single time. The chain employs TRBV2 and TRBJ1-2; no firm D call. V dropped 6 bases and J dropped 4 bases, with 12 bases sitting between them. From germline, CDR1 is SNHLY and CDR2 FYNNEI. This CDR3 is built from 13 residues. As DNA, the CDR3 is TGTGCCAGCAGAGACCATGGGTTCTATGGCTACACCTTC. It encodes CASRDHGFYGYTF.

This clonotype was counted ten times or more. The J gene is TRBJ2-1, the V gene TRBV30, with unresolved D. Germline V CDR1 and CDR2: GTSNPN, SVGIG (reference sequence). Trimming took off 3 bases at V and 4 bases at J, with 7 bases between the two ends. This CDR3 spans 12 amino acids. CDR3 nucleotide sequence: TGTGCCTGGAGCTCGGCGTACAATGAGCAGTTCTTC. Translating gives CAWSSAYNEQFF.

This clonotype has at least ten counts. The chain recombines TRBV12-3 or TRBV12-4 with TRBJ2-5, with no clear D. The V end lost 2 bases, the J end lost 0 bases, and 7 bases lay between the germline ends. The CDR3 totals 14 residues. CDR3 amino acids: CASSLSTDQETQYF. The CDR3 bases are TGTGCCAGCAGTTTATCTACGGACCAAGAGACCCAGTACTTC.

This clonotype was observed at least ten times. The V call is TRBV12-5, the J call TRBJ2-1; 10 bases map to TRBD2. The CDR3 sequence is 15 residues long. Germline V gives CDR1 LGHNT, CDR2 FRNRAP. With 6 bases clipped from V and 5 bases from J, the junction kept 7 bases outside the gene matches. The CDR3 DNA reads TGTGCTAGTGGCCTGGTAGCGGGAGGCCACAATGAGCAGTTCTTC. Its protein product is CASGLVAGGHNEQFF. The variable domain in full, with the rest retrieved from reference TRBV12-5 and TRBJ2-1, is DARVTQTPRHKVTEMGQEVTMRCQPILGHNTVFWYRQTMMQGLELLAYFRNRAPLDDSGMPKDRFSAEMPDATLATLKIQPSEPRDSAVYFCASGLVAGGHNEQFFGPGTRLTVL.